This entry describes one T cell receptor (beta chain). Its antigen remains unidentified. These data originate in a study of cytomegalovirus exposure and HLA in healthy donors. About the study: The approximately 110 validation repertoires used a platform that matched the one used for the approximately 670 first-cohort repertoires, as a later analysis reported.

General study points: TCR beta chains numbering roughly 150 were designated cytomegalovirus-associated.

Germline CDR1 SNHLY, CDR2 FYNNEI. The CDR3 spans 14 residues. The V segment lost 5 bases and the J segment 2 bases; nucleotides outside the gene matches: 2. The donors were part of the validation cohort of roughly 110 subjects. That cohort was separate from the first cohort, which comprised several hundred subjects. Assay used: immunoSEQ multiplex PCR; TCRdb lists only in-frame clones, some missing. The table records under 250,000 clones, about 90% of them present only once. V is TRBV2 and J is TRBJ2-1; TRBD1 aligns across 8 bases. Specimen: PBMCs. This receptor was identified in a woman aged 18-30 years in good health and CMV-seronegative. The CDR3 here is CASSYRGAYNEQFF. CDR3 coding DNA: TGTGCCAGCAGTTACAGGGGGGCCTACAATGAGCAGTTCTTC.